One and the same sample provided the 15 T cell receptor beta chains below, sequenced in a study of blood T cell repertoires in COVID-19. Clones were read by immunoSEQ multiplex PCR, and TCRdb kept only the in-frame ones, dropping some. The sample holds about 130,000 clones, around 88% seen once. What was sequenced was peripheral blood. The receptors originated from a man over 45 with acute or convalescent COVID-19.

This sequence joins TRBV5-1 and TRBJ1-2, with D possibly matching TRBD1 (5 bases). In germline, CDR1 is SGHRS, CDR2 YFSETQ. V was clipped by 2 bases and J by 0 bases, with 8 bases between them. There are 14 residues in the CDR3. This CDR3 reads CASSFNRPNYGYTF. The CDR3 DNA is TGCGCCAGCAGCTTCAACAGGCCTAACTATGGCTACACCTTC.

The chain combines TRBV6-2 or TRBV6-3 with TRBJ2-5, with 9 bases aligning to TRBD2. The CDR3 is 17 amino acids. V dropped 2 bases and J dropped 5; count of bases not matched to a gene: 12. Germline loops: CDR1 MNHEY, CDR2 SVGEGT. The CDR3 here is CASSYTKKRGAEETQYF. CDR3 coding DNA: TGTGCCAGCAGTTACACGAAAAAGCGGGGGGCCGAGGAGACCCAGTACTTC.

The chain has TRBV3-1 (or the pseudogene TRBV3-2) and TRBJ2-3; 9 bases match TRBD2. The CDR3 is made up of 13 amino acids. Germline CDR1 reads LGHDT; CDR2 reads YNNKEL (reference sequence). Unmatched junction bases numbered 2, after V lost 0 bases and J lost 10 bases. Here the CDR3 reads CASSQDRLAAQYF. The CDR3 DNA sequence: TGTGCCAGCAGCCAAGACCGACTAGCGGCGCAGTATTTT.

The chain uses TRBV19 and TRBJ1-5, with TRBD1 as a possible D gene (5 bases). Trimming cost V 3 bases and J 6 bases, with 18 bases left between them. CDR3 length: 16 amino acids. CDR1 is LNHDA, CDR2 SQIVND, per germline (reference sequence). The CDR3 sequence is CASSIIQGASPQPQHF. In DNA, the CDR3 is TGTGCCAGTAGTATTATTCAGGGTGCGTCGCCTCAGCCCCAGCATTTT.

This sequence joins TRBV5-1 and TRBJ2-7, with 7 nucleotides matching TRBD1. Germline V gene data show CDR1 as SGHRS and CDR2 as YFSETQ. CDR3 length: 15 residues. The V and J ends lost 0 bases and 2 bases, in that order; junction bases with no gene match: 5. The CDR3 DNA follows: TGCGCCAGCAGCTTGGTAACAGGGGCGACCTACGAGCAGTACTTC. Translating gives CASSLVTGATYEQYF.

The V call is TRBV5-1, the J call TRBJ2-5, with D tentatively TRBD1 (6 bases). Between the trimmed V and J ends, which lost 3 bases and 2 bases, there was a span of 11 bases. Germline CDR1 reads SGHRS; CDR2 reads YFSETQ. This CDR3 is 14 amino acids long. The CDR3 region is CASSYQGPQETQYF. The CDR3 DNA reads as TGCGCCAGCAGCTACCAGGGGCCGCAAGAGACCCAGTACTTC.

This clone was seen a single time. This chain connects TRBV24-1 to TRBJ2-3; D remains unclear. Germline V gene data show CDR1 as KGHDR and CDR2 as SFDVKD. Trimming cost V 5 bases and J 5 bases, with 13 bases left between them. This CDR3 region has 14 residues. As DNA, the CDR3 is TGTGCCACCAGTGGAGGTGGAACGGAAGATACGCAGTATTTT. Protein: CATSGGGTEDTQYF.

The genes are TRBV7-3 and TRBJ1-2, with unresolved D. The CDR3 consists of 13 residues. The germline CDR1 and CDR2 sequences are SGHTA and FQGTGA. Trimming removed 5 bases at V and 6 bases at J, with 13 bases between. The CDR3: CASSPRTGDGYTF. CDR3 bases: TGTGCCAGCAGCCCTAGGACTGGGGATGGCTACACCTTC.

The rearrangement links TRBV29-1 to TRBJ2-7; 8 positions match TRBD1. CDR1 SQVTM and CDR2 ANQGSEA come from the germline V gene. The CDR3 has 14 amino acids. V trimming: 4 bases; J trimming: 5 bases; junction bases outside the gene matches: 10. For the CDR3, the DNA is TGCAGCGTTGTTCAGCAGGGGGCCGTTAACGAGCAGTACTTC. It codes for CSVVQQGAVNEQYF.

V is TRBV5-4 and J is TRBJ2-7, with 8 bases fitting TRBD1. The trim removed 4 bases at V and 3 bases at J, leaving 9 bases unmatched. The CDR3 is 15 amino acids. The germline gives CDR1 SGHNT, CDR2 YYREEE (reference sequence). The CDR3 region is CASSPGQGVRYEQYF. Written as DNA, the CDR3 is TGTGCCAGCAGCCCCGGACAGGGTGTACGCTACGAGCAGTACTTC.

Here the CDR3 reads CASSPQIRQGYGYTF. DNA for the CDR3: TGTGCCAGCAGCCCTCAGATCCGACAAGGCTATGGCTACACCTTC. The V gene is TRBV6-6, the J gene TRBJ1-2; unclear D gene. Trimming left V 6 bases short and J 4 bases short, with 18 bases between. Germline-derived CDR1 and CDR2 are MNHNY and SVGAGI (reference sequence). The CDR3 contains 15 residues.

This chain links TRBV6-5 with TRBJ1-1; 10 bases line up with TRBD1. The CDR3 is made up of 14 amino acids. Germline-derived CDR1 and CDR2 are MNHEY and SVGAGI. Trimming took 5 bases from V and 3 from J; bases not matched to a gene: 3. The CDR3 bases are TGTGCCAGCAGTCCCGGACAGGGGGACACTGAAGCTTTCTTT. Its protein product is CASSPGQGDTEAFF.

V is TRBV27 and J is TRBJ1-1; the D is unclear. The CDR3 covers 12 residues. Per germline, CDR1 MNHEY and CDR2 SMNVEV (reference sequence). The ends were cut back, 5 bases at V and 8 bases at J, with 12 bases in the middle. In DNA form, the CDR3 reads TGTGCCAGCAGTACGGTGGGGAGGGAAGCTTTCTTT. Encoded protein: CASSTVGREAFF.

The rearrangement joins TRBV6-5 to TRBJ1-2, with TRBD1 identical over 7 bases. Germline assignment: CDR1 MNHEY and CDR2 SVGAGI. This CDR3 has 11 amino acids. The trim removed 7 bases at V and 10 bases at J, leaving 6 bases unmatched. The CDR3 nucleotides read TGTGCCAGCACCGGAACAGGGGTCTACACCTTC. As protein: CASTGTGVYTF.

The chain is built from TRBV5-6 and TRBJ1-2; 9 bases agree with TRBD1. In germline, CDR1 is SGHDT, CDR2 YYEEEE. The CDR3 has 15 residues. J was trimmed by 4 bases and V by 0 bases; bases with no gene match: 4. CDR3 residues: CASSLGPGQGYGYTF. CDR3 nucleotides: TGTGCCAGCAGCTTGGGGCCGGGACAGGGCTATGGCTACACCTTC.